This T cell receptor (beta chain) was sequenced in a study of PD-1 blockade in classical Hodgkin lymphoma. Some clones are missing from TCRdb's copy, which holds only in-frame ones; the method was immunoSEQ multiplex PCR. The data contain over 25,000 clones, roughly 94% of them seen just once; the ten biggest clones take up 2.3%. The time point was: newly diagnosed, previously untreated cHL patient sample. The CDR3 contains 16 residues. CDR1 is MDHEN and CDR2 is SYDVKM in the germline V gene. J lost 5 bases, V lost 5 bases, and 14 bases had no gene match. The sample comprised peripheral blood mononuclear cells (PBMCs). The chain links TRBV28 to TRBJ2-7, with 8 bases lining up with TRBD2. The clonotype comes from a human donor with classical Hodgkin lymphoma. CDR3 nucleotide sequence: TGTGCCAGCAGTGCCTCGGGGGGGACGGTTAGGGACGAGCAGTACTTC. This translates into CASSASGGTVRDEQYF.